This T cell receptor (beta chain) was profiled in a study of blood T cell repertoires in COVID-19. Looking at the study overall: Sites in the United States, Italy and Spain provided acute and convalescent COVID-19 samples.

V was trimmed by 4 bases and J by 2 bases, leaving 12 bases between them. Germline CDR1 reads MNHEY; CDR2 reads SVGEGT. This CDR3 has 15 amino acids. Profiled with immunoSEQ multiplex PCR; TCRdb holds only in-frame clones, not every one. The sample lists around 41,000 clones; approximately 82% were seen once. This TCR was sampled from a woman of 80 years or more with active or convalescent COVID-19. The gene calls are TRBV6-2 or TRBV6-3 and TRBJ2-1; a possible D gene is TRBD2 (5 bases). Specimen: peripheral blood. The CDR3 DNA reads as TGTGCCAGCAGTTCCCTCGGACTGCCCTACAATGAGCAGTTCTTC. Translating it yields CASSSLGLPYNEQFF.